This T cell receptor (beta chain) comes out of a study of Ad26.COV2.S vaccination and SARS-CoV-2 variants. As for the study in general: The Ad26.COV2.S arm of the COV1001 trial was where the donor was placed.

Treatment here: around 19 received Ad26.COV2.S at low or high dose, single or two shots; roughly five received placebo; per-sample allocation not given. The study sampled participants on day 63 after the first vaccine or placebo injection. The individual, an adult aged 18-55 years, was a donor in Boston. SARS-CoV-2 spike from the Wuhan strain was encoded by the vaccine, an Ad26 vector. Germline V CDR1 and CDR2: SGHVS, FQNEAQ. This CDR3 has 14 residues. Trimming took off 7 bases at V and 1 base at J, with 14 bases between the two ends. Findings of the study overall: Total T cell responses, in the TCR breadth and depth analyses, may have been underestimated.

Measured with immunoSEQ multiplex PCR; TCRdb has only the in-frame clones, and not every one. This repertoire shows 300,000 to 350,000 clones, 88% found once; its top ten account for 6.4%. Regarding this clone: Its antigen is unidentified.

Source: peripheral blood, taken in a trial of Ad26.COV2.S vaccine versus placebo. The V and J genes are TRBV7-8 and TRBJ2-7; a weak D match, TRBD1 (6 bases). The receptor comes from a person aged 18-65 years who received the Ad26.COV2.S COVID-19 vaccine or a placebo. Here the CDR3 DNA reads TGTGCCAGCACCCCCCGGGACAAGTCCTACGAGCAGTACTTC. Translating gives CASTPRDKSYEQYF.